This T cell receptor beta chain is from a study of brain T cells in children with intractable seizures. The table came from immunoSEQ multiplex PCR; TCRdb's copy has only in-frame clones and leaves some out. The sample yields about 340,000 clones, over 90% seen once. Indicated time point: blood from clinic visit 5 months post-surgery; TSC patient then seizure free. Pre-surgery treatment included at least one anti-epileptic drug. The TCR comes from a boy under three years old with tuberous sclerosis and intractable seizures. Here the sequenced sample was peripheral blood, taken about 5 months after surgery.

The CDR3 reads CAISVRGVNTEAFF. In DNA, the CDR3 is TGTGCCATCAGCGTCCGGGGGGTTAACACTGAAGCTTTCTTT. The chain links TRBV10-3 to TRBJ1-1; possible D gene TRBD1, 5 bases. The CDR3 covers 14 residues. Germline CDR1 reads ENHRY; CDR2 reads SYGVKD. Trimming took off 6 bases at V and 2 bases at J, with 13 bases between the two ends.